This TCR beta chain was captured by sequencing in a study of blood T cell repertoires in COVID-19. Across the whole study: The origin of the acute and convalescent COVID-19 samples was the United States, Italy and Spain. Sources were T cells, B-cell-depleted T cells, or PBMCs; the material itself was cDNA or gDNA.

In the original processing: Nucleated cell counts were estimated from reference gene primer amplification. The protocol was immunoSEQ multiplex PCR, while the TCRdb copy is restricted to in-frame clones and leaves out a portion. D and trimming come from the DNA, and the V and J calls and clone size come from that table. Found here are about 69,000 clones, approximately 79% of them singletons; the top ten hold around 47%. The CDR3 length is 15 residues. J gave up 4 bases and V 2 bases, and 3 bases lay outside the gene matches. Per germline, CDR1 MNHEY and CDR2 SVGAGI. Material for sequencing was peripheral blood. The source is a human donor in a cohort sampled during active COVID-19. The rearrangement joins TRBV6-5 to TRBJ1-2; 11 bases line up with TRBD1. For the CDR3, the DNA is TGTGCCAGCAGTTACCGGGACAGGGGGAGCTATGGCTACACCTTC. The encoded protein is CASSYRDRGSYGYTF.